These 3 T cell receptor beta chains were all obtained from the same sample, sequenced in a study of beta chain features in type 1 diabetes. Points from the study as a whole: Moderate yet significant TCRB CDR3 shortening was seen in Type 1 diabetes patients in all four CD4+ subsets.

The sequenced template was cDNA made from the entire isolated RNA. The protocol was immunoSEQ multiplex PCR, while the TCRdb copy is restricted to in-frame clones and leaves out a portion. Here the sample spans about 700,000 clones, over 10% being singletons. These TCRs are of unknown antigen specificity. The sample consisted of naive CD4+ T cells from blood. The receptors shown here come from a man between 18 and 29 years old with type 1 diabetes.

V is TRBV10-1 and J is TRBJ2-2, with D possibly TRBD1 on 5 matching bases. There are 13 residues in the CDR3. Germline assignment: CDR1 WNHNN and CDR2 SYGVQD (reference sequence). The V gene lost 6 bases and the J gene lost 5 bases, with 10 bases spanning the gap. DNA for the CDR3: TGCGCCAGCAGCGGACATTTAACCGGGGAGCTGTTTTTT. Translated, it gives CASSGHLTGELFF.

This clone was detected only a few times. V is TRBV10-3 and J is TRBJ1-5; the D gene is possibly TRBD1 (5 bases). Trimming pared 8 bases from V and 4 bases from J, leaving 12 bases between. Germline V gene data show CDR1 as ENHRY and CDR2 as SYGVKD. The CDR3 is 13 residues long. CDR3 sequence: CAIGVEGNQPQHF. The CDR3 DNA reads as TGTGCCATCGGGGTCGAGGGGAATCAGCCCCAGCATTTT.

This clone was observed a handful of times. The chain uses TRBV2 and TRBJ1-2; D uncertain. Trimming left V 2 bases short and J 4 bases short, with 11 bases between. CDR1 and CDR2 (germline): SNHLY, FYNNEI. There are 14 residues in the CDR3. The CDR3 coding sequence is TGTGCCAGCAGTGAATGGTCAACCGCCTATGGCTACACCTTC. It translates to CASSEWSTAYGYTF. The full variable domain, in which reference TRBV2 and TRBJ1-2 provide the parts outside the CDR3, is EPEVTQTPSHQVTQMGQEVILRCVPISNHLYFYWYRQILGQKVEFLVSFYNNEISEKSEIFDDQFSVERPDGSNFTLKIRSTKLEDSAMYFCASSEWSTAYGYTFGSGTRLTVV.